This T cell receptor beta chain was profiled in a study of beta chain features in type 1 diabetes. The trim removed 1 base at V and 7 bases at J, leaving 7 bases unmatched. CDR3 length: 16 amino acids. CDR1 SEHNR and CDR2 FQNEAQ come from the germline V gene (reference sequence). A sort by CD45RO/CCR7/CD25/CD127/CD95/CD27 yielded CD4+ naive, central memory, regulatory and stem cell-like memory cells. The sample holds a few counts of this clone. Expressed TCRB transcripts got sequenced, as all isolated RNA was reverse transcribed. TCRdb's copy holds only in-frame clones and misses some; the assay was immunoSEQ multiplex PCR. The profile shows roughly 230,000 clones, 9% to 10% of them singletons.

This clonotype originated in a woman younger than 35 in good health. V usage is TRBV7-9 and J usage is TRBJ1-4; 9 bases align to TRBD1. Sequencing input: naive CD4+ T cells from blood. Written as DNA, the CDR3 is TGTGCCAGCAGCTTAGGCCGGGACAGGGAATTTGAAAAACTGTTTTTT. Its translation is CASSLGRDREFEKLFF.